Following are 6 T cell receptor beta chains from one sample sequenced in a study of T cell responses to AZD1222 COVID-19 vaccine. The repertoire was sequenced with immunoSEQ multiplex PCR; TCRdb's copy has only in-frame clones and lacks some. This sample has roughly 91,000 clones; around 90% occur once, and the top ten carry around 2.8%. Sequenced here: peripheral blood, sampled on day 0 of AZD1222 vaccination. The receptors derive from an adult in good health.

This chain uses TRBV28 with TRBJ1-4; D is unresolved. The CDR3 spans 14 residues. V was clipped by 8 bases and J by 2 bases, with 12 bases between them. The germline gives CDR1 MDHEN, CDR2 SYDVKM. CDR3 sequence: CASGRAGTNEKLFF. In DNA form, the CDR3 reads TGTGCCAGCGGGAGGGCGGGTACTAATGAAAAACTGTTTTTT.

The chain recombines TRBV2 with TRBJ1-2; D is unclear. This CDR3 has 14 amino acids. V lost 7 bases to trimming and J lost 0 bases, with 12 bases between them. Germline-derived CDR1 and CDR2 are SNHLY and FYNNEI. CDR3 bases: TGTGCCAGCATACTCACGTGGGCTAACTATGGCTACACCTTC. Its protein is CASILTWANYGYTF.

V gene TRBV4-1 combines with J gene TRBJ2-2; no firm D call. Trimming stripped 1 base from V and 6 bases from J, with 12 bases between. CDR3 length equals 15 residues. The V gene's germline CDR1 is MGHRA and CDR2 YSYEKL. In nucleotides, the CDR3 is TGCGCCAGCAGCCAAGGGGCTAGTGTAGCCGGGGAGCTGTTTTTT. Its protein product is CASSQGASVAGELFF.

The chain is built from TRBV19 and TRBJ2-7, with 7 bases that match TRBD1. V lost 3 bases, J lost 2 bases, and 4 bases stayed unmatched. The CDR3 runs 14 residues. CDR1 is LNHDA, CDR2 SQIVND, per germline (reference sequence). The CDR3 sequence: CASSIRTGPYEQYF. The CDR3 DNA is TGTGCCAGTAGTATTAGGACAGGACCCTACGAGCAGTACTTC.

The V gene is TRBV5-1, the J gene TRBJ1-4, with 8 positions matching TRBD1. The V gene end was trimmed by 2 bases and the J gene end by 7 bases; junction bases not matched to a gene: 7. Germline loops: CDR1 SGHRS, CDR2 YFSETQ. The CDR3 extends over 15 amino acids. CDR3 nucleotide sequence: TGCGCCAGCAGCTTCCAAGGACAGGGAGGTGAAAAACTGTTTTTT. It specifies CASSFQGQGGEKLFF.

The gene calls are TRBV5-3 and TRBJ2-3; either TRBD1 or TRBD2 may supply D (6 bases each). TRBV5-3 is marked as an open reading frame, function uncertain. This CDR3 spans 12 amino acids. Trimming stripped 0 bases from V and 14 bases from J, with 13 bases between. CDR3 in amino acids: CARSLATGAWYF. CDR3 DNA sequence: TGTGCCAGAAGCTTGGCTACGGGGGCTTGGTATTTT.